The text below deals with one T cell receptor (beta chain). Here immunoSEQ multiplex PCR was the method, and the copy in TCRdb shows in-frame clones only, minus some. The sample has 200,000 to 250,000 clones, 80% to 85% seen once. This specimen comes from a study of blood T cell repertoires in COVID-19. The germline CDR1 and CDR2 sequences are SGHDN and FVKESK. The CDR3 length is 12 residues. V lost 1 base, J lost 13 bases, and 3 bases stayed unmatched. Material: peripheral blood. The source of this sequence is a woman older than 75 with COVID-19, enrolled during active disease. The rearrangement links TRBV14 to TRBJ2-5; the match to TRBD2 covers 10 bases. The CDR3 protein is CASSQGTSGTYF. The CDR3 DNA reads as TGTGCCAGCAGCCAAGGGACTAGCGGCACGTACTTC.